The source of this T cell receptor (beta chain) is a study of blood T cell repertoires in COVID-19 (dated by TCRdb to about 2020). General notes on the study: Samples covering the acute and convalescent phases of COVID-19 were provided by collaborators in the United States, Italy and Spain. The prospective study material was composed of cDNA or gDNA derived from T cells, B-cell-depleted T cells, or PBMCs. Subjects who had been exposed to COVID-19, were actively infected with it, or had recovered from it provided the deeply sampled blood TCRbeta repertoires that made up the dataset. The repertoires were released in a freely available public database meant as a resource for research on the immune response to SARS-CoV-2. The samples were drawn from the first 160 participants of the ongoing ImmuneRACE study and from 1,254 subjects provided by 6 global collaborators. A de-identified subject ID, COVID-19 status, age in years and sex were almost always included in the sample metadata. Where available, HLA class I and class II types were taken from metadata supplied by the sample provider and were not determined by assay-based typing. The paper's findings and limits, for the study overall: Clinical and demographic metadata were provided uncurated, with the amount varying by source and participant.

The immunoSEQ Assay, a bias-controlled multiplex PCR, was used to amplify TCRbeta CDR3 regions from genomic DNA. The paper's data handling went like this. The number of nucleated cells in each sample was estimated by amplification of reference gene primers within the assay. To quantify the absolute abundance of each unique TCRbeta CDR3 rearrangement, sequence reads were collapsed and filtered. For each sample, productive Simpson clonality was calculated as the square root of Simpson's diversity index over productive rearrangements. The immuneACCESS repertoire file appears here via TCRdb, limited to in-frame rearrangements. These files lack a portion of the clones; in checked studies, under half of the deficit traces to unresolved V genes, and the cause of the others is not known. The V and J calls and clone size come from that table; D and trimming were worked out from the DNA. For this sample there are around 80,000 clones; about 80% appear just once. The ten biggest clones cover around 5.8% of the sample.

A few counts support this clone. What this receptor recognizes is not known. Base qualities are missing; no much larger clone stands one base away. Collaborating institutions collected whole blood in K2EDTA tubes following their own protocols. For TCRbeta analysis, collaborators shipped samples as frozen whole blood, isolated PBMCs, or DNA extracted from either of those sample types. V loses 0 bases at its end and J loses 3 bases; junction bases beyond the gene matches: 4. The germline V gene (reference sequence) provides CDR1 WNHNN and CDR2 SYGVQD. Including cysteine and phenylalanine, the CDR3 has 16 amino acids. Just the 48-base CDR3 DNA is kept, in frame starting at base 1.

Recombination joined TRBV10-1 with TRBJ2-7; 11 bases in the junction line up with TRBD1. Sequencing was done on a sample of peripheral blood. The receptor comes from a man in his fifties or sixties with active or convalescent COVID-19. The CDR3 corresponds to CASSESRTGGIYEQYF. The nucleotide sequence is given as TGCGCCAGCAGTGAGTCCCGGACAGGGGGCATCTACGAGCAGTACTTC.